Sequencing of this T cell receptor beta chain was carried out in a study of blood T cells in healthy people across ages. Background on the study: Template switching captured about one barcoded beta molecule per two T cells.

Sample-barcoded 5' priming and a J-beta primer mix drove a second PCR of 7 to 11 cycles. TCRdb analysed the 5' RACE reads with MiXCR anew, one entry per CDR3 protein. This sample yields over a million distinct CDR3 sequences, of which more than 40% are seen a single time; approximately 20% belongs to the top ten. It was around 10 milliliters of peripheral blood that were drawn from each donor. A few counts support this clonotype. The antigen is not known. Germline V gene sequence: CDR1 DFQATT, CDR2 SNEGSKA (reference sequence). The CDR3 has 13 amino acids. V gave up 5 bases and J gave up 7 bases, with 18 bases separating them. Findings and caveats of the study: Older individuals had lower TCR beta diversity per million T cells (the decline was roughly linear). Diversity was higher, and naive CD4+ cells more numerous, in long-lived donors than in aged donors.

This clonotype originated in an older woman in good health. Sequenced material: blood. This chain joins TRBV20-1 and TRBJ2-7; the D call may be TRBD1 or TRBD2 (5 bases each). CDR3: CSAPGDPSREQYF. CDR3 nucleotide sequence: TGCAGTGCTCCCGGGGACCCGTCTAGGGAGCAGTACTTC.